What follows are 14 T cell receptor beta chains derived from one specimen sequenced in a study of OX40 agonist ivuxolimab in advanced cancers. The data were produced by immunoSEQ multiplex PCR, yet TCRdb's version contains in-frame clones alone and is incomplete. The repertoire holds some 150,000 clones, with 75% to 95% as singletons. Sequences were derived from CD4+ or CD8+ T cells sorted from blood, sampled in a trial of the OX40 agonist ivuxolimab. The receptor source for this set is an adult with an advanced solid tumor such as melanoma, head and neck, liver or kidney cancer.

The chain is built from TRBV6-5 and TRBJ1-1; 8 bases match TRBD1. The CDR3 is made up of 15 amino acids. Germline assignment: CDR1 MNHEY and CDR2 SVGAGI. V lost 8 bases to trimming and J lost 3 bases; unmatched junction nucleotides: 11. CDR3 bases: TGTGCCAGCGGATCAGGGGGCGCGGGGGACACTGAAGCTTTCTTT. Residues: CASGSGGAGDTEAFF.

The chain employs TRBV10-3 and TRBJ1-4; a weak D match, TRBD1 (6 bases). The ends were cut back, 6 bases at V and 8 bases at J, with 13 bases in the middle. Germline V gives CDR1 ENHRY, CDR2 SYGVKD. The CDR3 spans 13 residues. CDR3 in DNA: TGTGCCATCAGAGGTCAAGGGGGGGAAAAACTGTTTTTT. Amino acids: CAIRGQGGEKLFF.

The chain employs TRBV5-1 and TRBJ2-2; D remains unclear. CDR3 size: 14 residues. The ends were cut back, 0 bases at V and 1 base at J, with 4 bases in the middle. Germline V gene data show CDR1 as SGHRS and CDR2 as YFSETQ. The CDR3 region is CASSLGENTGELFF. CDR3 nucleotide sequence: TGCGCCAGCAGCTTGGGGGAGAACACCGGGGAGCTGTTTTTT. Supplemented by reference TRBV5-1 and TRBJ2-2, the full variable domain reads KAGVTQTPRYLIKTRGQQVTLSCSPISGHRSVSWYQQTPGQGLQFLFEYFSETQRNKGNFPGRFSGRQFSNSRSEMNVSTLELGDSALYLCASSLGENTGELFFGEGSRLTVL.

This chain uses TRBV9 with TRBJ2-7, with TRBD2 matching 7 bases. The CDR3 has 14 amino acids. Germline CDR1 SGDLS, CDR2 YYNGEE. V was clipped by 0 bases and J by 3 bases; unmatched bases: 3. The CDR3 spells CASSVATGGYEQYF. The CDR3 DNA sequence: TGTGCCAGCAGCGTAGCAACGGGAGGCTACGAGCAGTACTTC.

CDR3 DNA sequence: TGCGCCAGCAGCTTCGACAGAGACTACGAGCAGTACTTC. Protein sequence: CASSFDRDYEQYF. The chain has TRBV5-1 and TRBJ2-7, with D maybe TRBD1 (5 bases). Germline lookup yields CDR1 SGHRS and CDR2 YFSETQ. The CDR3 is 13 residues long. With 2 bases removed from V and 3 bases from J, the gap between germline ends came to 9 bases. The full variable domain, its missing parts supplied by reference TRBV5-1 and TRBJ2-7, is KAGVTQTPRYLIKTRGQQVTLSCSPISGHRSVSWYQQTPGQGLQFLFEYFSETQRNKGNFPGRFSGRQFSNSRSEMNVSTLELGDSALYLCASSFDRDYEQYFGPGTRLTVT.

In DNA, the CDR3 is TGTGCCAGCAGTGAGGGGACAGCTGGGGGATTCTATGGCTACACCTTC. Translating gives CASSEGTAGGFYGYTF. J is TRBJ1-2 and V is TRBV25-1; 7 bases match TRBD1. Germline V gene lookup returns CDR1 MGHDK and CDR2 SYGVNS. V lost 3 bases to trimming and J lost 4 bases; unmatched junction nucleotides: 11. The CDR3 spans 16 residues.

V and J are TRBV25-1 and TRBJ2-5, with D unresolved. From germline, CDR1 is MGHDK and CDR2 SYGVNS. CDR3 length equals 13 residues. The V end lost 1 base, the J end lost 5 bases, and 8 bases lay between the germline ends. The CDR3 DNA reads as TGTGCCAGCAGTGAATGGGAAGGGGAGACCCAGTACTTC. It is translated as CASSEWEGETQYF.

The genes are TRBV5-1 and TRBJ2-3; D may be TRBD2 (5 bases). This CDR3 comprises 16 residues. Per germline, CDR1 SGHRS and CDR2 YFSETQ. Trimming removed 1 base from V and 2 bases from J, with 14 bases in between. CDR3 amino acids: CASSLSSGTNTDTQYF. For the CDR3, the DNA is TGCGCCAGCAGCTTGAGCAGCGGCACGAACACAGATACGCAGTATTTT. The complete variable domain, with remaining parts taken from reference TRBV5-1 and TRBJ2-3, reads KAGVTQTPRYLIKTRGQQVTLSCSPISGHRSVSWYQQTPGQGLQFLFEYFSETQRNKGNFPGRFSGRQFSNSRSEMNVSTLELGDSALYLCASSLSSGTNTDTQYFGPGTRLTVL.

The CDR3 here is CASSYTGGLTEAFF. The CDR3 region has the DNA TGTGCCAGCAGTTATACAGGGGGCCTCACTGAAGCTTTCTTT. The J gene is TRBJ1-1, the V gene TRBV28; TRBD1 matches 9 bases. The CDR3 length is 14 residues. V lost 4 bases to trimming and J lost 4 bases; unmatched junction nucleotides: 4. Germline-derived CDR1 and CDR2 are MDHEN and SYDVKM. Looking up the rest from reference TRBV28 and TRBJ1-1 gives the full variable domain: DVKVTQSSRYLVKRTGEKVFLECVQDMDHENMFWYRQDPGLGLRLIYFSYDVKMKEKGDIPEGYSVSREKKERFSLILESASTNQTSMYLCASSYTGGLTEAFFGQGTRLTVV.

This clone was seen a few times. The same CDR3 is also encoded by other DNA sequences in this sample. The rearrangement joins TRBV19 to TRBJ2-7, with 13 bases fitting TRBD2. J gave up 4 bases and V 5 bases, and 5 bases lay outside the gene matches. Germline-derived CDR1 and CDR2 are LNHDA and SQIVND (reference sequence). This CDR3 comprises 15 residues. CDR3 nucleotide sequence: TGTGCCAGTAGTCCCTGGACTAGCGGGAGTTACGAGCAGTACTTC. Translation: CASSPWTSGSYEQYF.

The chain carries TRBV25-1 and TRBJ2-1; 9 nucleotides align to TRBD1. Germline CDR1 is MGHDK and CDR2 is SYGVNS. V shed 5 bases, J shed 3 bases, and the junction held 8 bases outside the gene matches. This CDR3 spans 16 amino acids. The CDR3 DNA is TGTGCCAGCAGTTTTGAGACAGGGGGTATCTACAATGAGCAGTTCTTC. This translates into CASSFETGGIYNEQFF.

This chain uses TRBV9 with TRBJ1-1; a possible D gene is TRBD1 (6 bases). Germline V gives CDR1 SGDLS, CDR2 YYNGEE. The V gene lost 4 bases and the J gene lost 1 base, with 17 bases spanning the gap. This CDR3 is built from 16 residues. The CDR3 loop reads CASSSTGGGKNTEAFF. The CDR3 nucleotides are TGTGCCAGCAGCTCCACGGGGGGCGGTAAGAACACTGAAGCTTTCTTT. Supplemented by reference TRBV9 and TRBJ1-1, the full variable domain reads DSGVTQTPKHLITATGQRVTLRCSPRSGDLSVYWYQQSLDQGLQFLIQYYNGEERAKGNILERFSAQQFPDLHSELNLSSLELGDSALYFCASSSTGGGKNTEAFFGQGTRLTVV.

J is TRBJ2-3 and V is TRBV9; the match to TRBD2 covers 7 bases. The germline CDR1 and CDR2 sequences are SGDLS and YYNGEE. This CDR3 comprises 16 residues. V lost 2 bases and J lost 3; bases outside the gene matches: 9. As DNA, the CDR3 is TGTGCCAGCAGCGTCGCGGGCGGGAGCGGGACAGATACGCAGTATTTT. Its protein product is CASSVAGGSGTDTQYF.

The V gene is TRBV27, the J gene TRBJ1-5; D may be TRBD1 (6 bases). This CDR3 comprises 15 residues. Per the germline V gene, CDR1 is MNHEY and CDR2 is SMNVEV (reference sequence). V lost 6 bases, J lost 2 bases, and 14 bases lay in between. CDR3 DNA: TGTGCCAGCAGACGGACAGCCAGGGGCAATCAGCCCCAGCATTTT. It specifies CASRRTARGNQPQHF.